The rows below give T cell receptor beta chains drawn from one sample of a study of cytomegalovirus exposure and HLA in healthy donors. The data were produced by immunoSEQ multiplex PCR, yet TCRdb's version contains in-frame clones alone and is incomplete. The sample yields more than 100,000 clones, about 80% seen once. The specimen sequenced was PBMCs. The receptors were gathered from a female donor in good health and CMV-seropositive. The CDR3 runs from the conserved cysteine through the conserved F or W. The D gene is left open where the match is weak. Size tells how often a clone was seen (once, few, many) or the class of an expanded clone, and some rows leave it out.

TGTGCCAGCAGCGTAGTCGGTGACTCTGGAAACACCATATATTTT | CASSVVGDSGNTIYF | TRBJ1-3 | TRBV9 | - | -
TGTGCCAGCAAGGCCCAGGTTTCCGTTAATTCACCCCTCCACTTT | CASKAQVSVNSPLHF | TRBJ1-6 | TRBV2 | - | -
TGTGCCAGCAGCTCCGTTGACCGGACAGGGTCCTACGAGCAGTACTTC | CASSSVDRTGSYEQYF | TRBJ2-7 | TRBV7-9 | TRBD1 | -
TGCGCCAGCAGCCCCCAACAGGTTAGGGACAATGAGCAGTTCTTC | CASSPQQVRDNEQFF | TRBJ2-1 | TRBV4-3 | - | few
TGCAGTGCTTCCCCCCGGGAGACCCAGTACTTC | CSASPRETQYF | TRBJ2-5 | TRBV20-1 | - | -
TGCGCCAGCAGCCAAGGGGCGGGTAGCGGGGATCTTAACACCGGGGAGCTGTTTTTT | CASSQGAGSGDLNTGELFF | TRBJ2-2 | TRBV4-3 | TRBD2 | -
TGTGCCAGCAGTGACTCGATTGACTCCGGAGGGCAGTTCTTC | CASSDSIDSGGQFF | TRBJ2-1 | TRBV6-4 | - | once
TGTGCCAGCAGGATATTTGGACAGAGCTACAATGAGCAGTTCTTC | CASRIFGQSYNEQFF | TRBJ2-1 | TRBV27 | - | -
TGTGCCAGTAGTATTCCGGGACAGAGATTCTACGAGCAGTACTTC | CASSIPGQRFYEQYF | TRBJ2-7 | TRBV19 | TRBD1 | -
TGTGCCAGCAGTCCCCGTCCCTACGAGCAGTACTTC | CASSPRPYEQYF | TRBJ2-7 | TRBV27 | - | -